Below, 16 T cell receptor beta chains from the same sample are listed, as sequenced in a study of CD8 T cells in Susac syndrome. RNA totalling about 0.45 to 1 ug underwent reverse transcription with random hexamers. One entry per CDR3 protein results from TCRdb running MiXCR on the immunoSEQ multiplex PCR reads. The table includes approximately 160,000 distinct CDR3 sequences, 90% to 97% detected once. The sample comprised CD4+ T cells from PBMCs. The receptors originated from a human donor with Susac syndrome.

This clonotype was counted a single time. CDR3 sequence (DNA): TGCAGCGTTGAAGAGCCGGGACAGGGCGCTTTCTTT. Translation: CSVEEPGQGAFF. The chain combines TRBV29-1 with TRBJ1-1, with 9 bases identical to TRBD1. The CDR3 extends over 12 amino acids. CDR1 is SQVTM, CDR2 ANQGSEA, per germline. Trimming at V came to 0 bases and at J to 11 bases, leaving 4 bases not matched to a gene.

This rearrangement joins TRBV5-1 to TRBJ2-7; D unclear. The CDR3 length is 14 residues. Trimming removed 0 bases at V and 0 bases at J, with 7 bases between. Germline-derived CDR1 and CDR2 are SGHRS and YFSETQ. The CDR3 nucleotides read TGCGCCAGCAGCTTGGACAGCTACTCCTACGAGCAGTACTTC. Protein product: CASSLDSYSYEQYF.

V gene TRBV28 combines with J gene TRBJ2-5, with D uncertain. The CDR3 has 15 amino acids. V lost 5 bases and J lost 2, with 15 bases in between. The germline V gene encodes CDR1 MDHEN and CDR2 SYDVKM. This CDR3 is CASSPWVTQQETQYF. The CDR3 DNA reads as TGTGCCAGCAGTCCTTGGGTTACCCAACAAGAGACCCAGTACTTC.

The chain recombines TRBV20-1 with TRBJ2-6, with 9 bases that match TRBD1. The junction had 11 bases not matched to a gene; V was cut back by 6 bases and J by 2 bases. CDR1 and CDR2 from the germline V gene are DFQATT and SNEGSKA (reference sequence). This CDR3 has 17 amino acids. In DNA form, the CDR3 reads TGCAGTGCCCGCGGACAGGGGCCTGTCCCTGGGGCCAACGTCCTGACTTTC. This encodes CSARGQGPVPGANVLTF.

The rearrangement joins TRBV20-1 to TRBJ1-1; no firm D call. The CDR3 has 13 amino acids. Trimming pared 7 bases from V and 0 bases from J, leaving 12 bases between. Germline V CDR1 and CDR2: DFQATT, SNEGSKA (reference sequence). CDR3 region: CSVPGVVNTEAFF. Here the CDR3 DNA reads TGCAGTGTGCCGGGAGTCGTGAACACTGAAGCTTTCTTT.

The rearrangement links TRBV3-1 to TRBJ1-1, with 9 bases lining up with TRBD1. Looked up from germline, CDR1 is LGHDT and CDR2 is YNNKEL (reference sequence). J lost 4 bases, V lost 0 bases, and 6 bases had no gene match. The CDR3 is 16 residues long. The CDR3 region is CASSQDPGTGFTEAFF. In DNA, the CDR3 is TGTGCCAGCAGCCAAGACCCCGGGACAGGGTTCACTGAAGCTTTCTTT.

V usage is TRBV7-2 and J usage is TRBJ2-7; 7 positions match TRBD2. The length of the CDR3 is 16 residues. The V segment lost 1 base and the J segment 2 bases; nucleotides outside the gene matches: 8. Germline values: CDR1 SGHTA, CDR2 FQGNSA. The CDR3 nucleotides read TGTGCCAGCAGCTTAGATTCGCTAGCGGTTACCTACGAGCAGTACTTC. This codes for CASSLDSLAVTYEQYF.

The chain couples TRBV20-1 to TRBJ2-7; TRBD1 is a possible D gene (5 bases). V lost 3 bases and J lost 4, with 13 bases in between. CDR1 is DFQATT and CDR2 is SNEGSKA in the germline V gene (reference sequence). The CDR3 consists of 13 residues. The CDR3 spells CSASALTAYEQYF. In DNA form, the CDR3 reads TGCAGTGCTAGTGCCCTGACAGCTTACGAGCAGTACTTC.

V gene TRBV18 combines with J gene TRBJ2-7, with 9 bases aligning to TRBD2. CDR1 and CDR2 (germline): KGHSH, LQKENI. The V segment lost 4 bases and the J segment 6 bases; nucleotides outside the gene matches: 7. The CDR3 has 14 residues. CDR3 DNA sequence: TGTGCCAGCTCACAAGCTAGCGGGACCAGCGAGCAGTACTTC. It yields the protein CASSQASGTSEQYF.

This clonotype was recorded once. This sequence joins TRBV5-1 and TRBJ2-6; TRBD1 or TRBD2 may be the D gene (6 bases each). Trimming shortened V by 4 bases and J by 1 base, and 9 bases separated the two germline ends. The germline V gene has CDR1 SGHRS and CDR2 YFSETQ. The CDR3 length is 15 residues. The CDR3 sequence is CASSGGTSGANVLTF. The CDR3 DNA reads TGCGCCAGCAGCGGGGGGACATCTGGGGCCAACGTCCTGACTTTC.

This rearrangement joins TRBV24-1 to TRBJ2-1; possibly TRBD1 for D (5 bases). The V end was cut by 3 bases, the J end by 9 bases, with 20 bases between. The CDR3 is 16 residues long. Germline V gene data show CDR1 as KGHDR and CDR2 as SFDVKD. CDR3 loop: CATSDRPKGRWFEQFF. The DNA for the CDR3 is TGTGCCACCAGTGATCGCCCGAAGGGGCGGTGGTTTGAGCAGTTCTTC.

The V call is TRBV9, the J call TRBJ2-2, with unresolved D. Trimming removed 4 bases from V and 0 bases from J, with 13 bases in between. Germline lookup yields CDR1 SGDLS and CDR2 YYNGEE. The CDR3 is 16 amino acids. The CDR3 sequence: CASSPQTWPNTGELFF. The CDR3 DNA follows: TGTGCCAGCAGCCCCCAGACGTGGCCGAACACCGGGGAGCTGTTTTTT.

CDR3: CASSPSDRENQPQHF. As DNA, the CDR3 is TGTGCCAGCAGCCCCTCGGACAGGGAGAATCAGCCCCAGCATTTT. The chain is built from TRBV9 and TRBJ1-5, with TRBD1 identical over 8 bases. The CDR3 is made up of 15 amino acids. The germline CDR1 and CDR2 sequences are SGDLS and YYNGEE. V was clipped by 4 bases and J by 4 bases; unmatched bases: 7.

The rearrangement links TRBV30 to TRBJ1-2, with D possibly matching TRBD1 (6 bases). CDR1 GTSNPN and CDR2 SVGIG come from the germline V gene (reference sequence). The CDR3 extends over 13 amino acids. Trimming took off 2 bases at V and 4 bases at J, with 11 bases between the two ends. CDR3 sequence (DNA): TGTGCCTGGAGTACCGCAGGGGCCTATGGCTACACCTTC. Protein: CAWSTAGAYGYTF.

The gene calls are TRBV7-9 and TRBJ2-1; D call uncertain. The germline V gene has CDR1 SEHNR and CDR2 FQNEAQ (reference sequence). This CDR3 is 13 amino acids long. Trimming cost V 2 bases and J 4 bases, with 6 bases left between them. The CDR3 sequence is CASSLIAYNEQFF. The CDR3 nucleotides read TGTGCCAGCAGCTTAATAGCTTACAATGAGCAGTTCTTC.

The chain has TRBV7-8 and TRBJ2-7; either TRBD1 or TRBD2 may fit D (6 bases each). Per germline, CDR1 SGHVS and CDR2 FQNEAQ. Trimming removed 1 base from V and 3 bases from J, with 13 bases in between. CDR3 length: 15 amino acids. CDR3 DNA sequence: TGTGCCAGCAGCTTAGTCGCGGGACACAACTACGAGCAGTACTTC. It specifies CASSLVAGHNYEQYF.